This T cell receptor (beta chain) emerged from a study of T cells and Merkel cell carcinoma outcomes. Broader study findings: Repertoire plus T-cell density reportedly predicted Merkel cell carcinoma outcomes.

Clones were sequenced by immunoSEQ multiplex PCR, and TCRdb holds only the in-frame ones, with some missing. The sample records 6,000 or so clones, about 69% being singletons. From germline, CDR1 is LNHNV and CDR2 YYDKDF (reference sequence). Trimming cost V 0 bases and J 0 bases, with 18 bases left between them. The CDR3 loop spans 19 amino acids. Notes on this clone: Its antigen remains unknown.

The material sequenced was tumor tissue from Merkel cell carcinoma. This receptor was obtained from a human donor with Merkel cell carcinoma. Some clones in this sample may be carry-over from other donors' samples. The chain couples TRBV15 to TRBJ1-3; weak D call: TRBD1 (5 bases). CDR3 nucleotides: TGTGCCACCAGCAGAGAGGGCAATATACAGGCGAGCTCTGGAAACACCATATATTTT. It translates to CATSREGNIQASSGNTIYF.